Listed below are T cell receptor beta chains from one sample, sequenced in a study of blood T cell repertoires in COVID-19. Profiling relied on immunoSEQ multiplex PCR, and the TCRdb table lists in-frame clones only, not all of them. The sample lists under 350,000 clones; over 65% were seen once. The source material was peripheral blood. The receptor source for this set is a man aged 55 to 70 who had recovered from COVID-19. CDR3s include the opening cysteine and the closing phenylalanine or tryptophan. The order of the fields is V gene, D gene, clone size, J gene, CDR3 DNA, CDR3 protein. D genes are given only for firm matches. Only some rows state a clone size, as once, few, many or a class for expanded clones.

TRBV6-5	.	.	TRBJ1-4	TGTGCCAGCAGTTTTTCGGGAACGAAAAATGAAAAACTGTTTTTT	CASSFSGTKNEKLFF
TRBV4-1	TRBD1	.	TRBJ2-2	TGCGCCAGCAGCCAAGAGGACGGGACAGGGGAGGCCGGGGAGCTGTTTTTT	CASSQEDGTGEAGELFF
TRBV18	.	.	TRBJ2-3	TGTGCCAGCTCACCTCCTAGCGTCGATACGCAGTATTTT	CASSPPSVDTQYF
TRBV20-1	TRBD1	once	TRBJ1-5	TGCAGTGCTATTGAGCGGACAGGGTATCAGCCCCAGCATTTT	CSAIERTGYQPQHF
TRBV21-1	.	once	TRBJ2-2	TGTGCCAGCAGCAGCCACCGGGACTGTAACACCGGGGAGCTGTTTTTT	CASSSHRDCNTGELFF
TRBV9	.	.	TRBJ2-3	TGTGCCAGCAGCGTCCGGCTATCCGGGGATACGCAGTATTTT	CASSVRLSGDTQYF
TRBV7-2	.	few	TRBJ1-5	TGTGCCAGCAGCTTAAACAAGAATCAGCCCCAGCATTTT	CASSLNKNQPQHF
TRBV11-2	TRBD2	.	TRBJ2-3	TGTGCCAGCAGTTACCGCCCGGGACTAGCGGGAGAAAGGTTTAGCCCAGATACGCAGTATTTT	CASSYRPGLAGERFSPDTQYF
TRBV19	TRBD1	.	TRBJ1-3	TGTGCCACTGGACAGGGCCGTAGAAACACCATATATTTT	CATGQGRRNTIYF
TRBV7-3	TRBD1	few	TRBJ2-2	TGTGCCAGCAGCGCGACAGGGCCAACCGGGGAGCTGTTTTTT	CASSATGPTGELFF
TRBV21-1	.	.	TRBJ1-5	TGTGCCAGCAGCAAAGTCAGGGAAGGGGATCAGCCCCAGCATTTT	CASSKVREGDQPQHF
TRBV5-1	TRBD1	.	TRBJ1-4	TGCGCCAGCAGCCCGGACAGGGTTGAAAAACTGTTTTTT	CASSPDRVEKLFF
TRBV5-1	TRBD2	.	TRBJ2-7	TGCGCCAGCAGCGGGTTAGCGGGGATTACCTCCTACGAGCAGTACTTC	CASSGLAGITSYEQYF
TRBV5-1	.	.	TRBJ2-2	TGCGCCAGCAGCTTGGATGCTTTTGCGGGGTTTTCACCCGGGGAGCTGTTTTTT	CASSLDAFAGFSPGELFF
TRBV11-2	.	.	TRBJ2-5	TGTGCCAGCAGCTTAGTGGATCAGGGAAGGGTTTGGGAGACCCAGTACTTC	CASSLVDQGRVWETQYF
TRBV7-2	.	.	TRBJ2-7	TGTGCCAGCAGCCAGGCCTACGAGCAGTACTTC	CASSQAYEQYF
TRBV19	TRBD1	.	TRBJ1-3	TGTGCCAGTAGTATTGGCAGGGGGTCTGGAAACACCATATATTTT	CASSIGRGSGNTIYF
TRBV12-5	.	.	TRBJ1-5	TGTGCTAGTGGTTTGGGGTCCCCCCCGGGCCAGCATTTT	CASGLGSPPGQHF
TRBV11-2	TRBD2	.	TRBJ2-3	TGTGCCAGCAGCTTAGGACTAGCGGGACGCACAGATACGCAGTATTTT	CASSLGLAGRTDTQYF
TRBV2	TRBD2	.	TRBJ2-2	TGTGCCAGCAACCGCGGACTAGCGGGGGCCCGTCACACCGGGGAGCTGTTTTTT	CASNRGLAGARHTGELFF
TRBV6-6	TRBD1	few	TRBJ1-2	TGTGCCAGCAGTTACCCACGGACGGGACAGAGCTATGGCTACACCTTC	CASSYPRTGQSYGYTF
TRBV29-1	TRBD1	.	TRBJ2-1	TGCAGCGTATGGACAGGGGGAACCTACAATGAGCAGTTCTTC	CSVWTGGTYNEQFF
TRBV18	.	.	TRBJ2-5	TGTGCCAGCTCACCCGGACAGGAGACCCAGTACTTC	CASSPGQETQYF
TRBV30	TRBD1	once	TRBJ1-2	TGTGCCTGGAGCGGACAGGGCTATGGCTACACCTTC	CAWSGQGYGYTF
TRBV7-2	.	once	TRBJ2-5	TGTGCCAGCAGCTTTGAAAGTGCGGGGGCGGGGGAGACCCAGTACTTC	CASSFESAGAGETQYF
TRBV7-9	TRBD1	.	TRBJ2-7	TGTGCCAGCAGCGGAGGGACAGGGGATCCCCCCTACGAGCAGTACTTC	CASSGGTGDPPYEQYF
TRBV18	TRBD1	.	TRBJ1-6	TGTGCCAGCTCACCACGGAGACAGGGGGACTCACCCCTCCACTTT	CASSPRRQGDSPLHF
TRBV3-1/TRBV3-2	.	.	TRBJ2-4	TGTGCCAGCAGAGCCCCGGGATTCAAAAACATTCAGTACTTC	CASRAPGFKNIQYF
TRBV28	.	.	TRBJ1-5	TGTGCCAGCAGTTTAACCGGTCCTGGCAATCAGCCCCAGCATTTT	CASSLTGPGNQPQHF
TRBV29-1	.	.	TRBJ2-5	TGCAGCGTCCAACCCGGGGAGACCCAGTACTTC	CSVQPGETQYF
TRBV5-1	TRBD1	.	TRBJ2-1	TGCGCCAGCAGCCGCGAGGGGGCCACCTACAATGAGCAGTTCTTC	CASSREGATYNEQFF
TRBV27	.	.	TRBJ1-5	TGTGCCACCGCCGGGGGGAGTGGCAATCAGCCCCAGCATTTT	CATAGGSGNQPQHF
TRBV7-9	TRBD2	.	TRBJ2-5	TGTGCCAGCAGCCCGTCGGGCGGGAGAATGGAGACCCAGTACTTC	CASSPSGGRMETQYF
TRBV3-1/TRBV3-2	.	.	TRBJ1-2	TGTGCCAGCAGCCAAGATCTCCCAACAGGGAGCGGCTACACCTTC	CASSQDLPTGSGYTF
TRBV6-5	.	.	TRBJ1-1	TGTGCCAGCAGTCCAAGCGGAGCGGGGGGCACTGAAGCTTTCTTT	CASSPSGAGGTEAFF
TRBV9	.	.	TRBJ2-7	TGTGCCAGCAGCGAGGACAACTCCCACGAGCAGTACTTC	CASSEDNSHEQYF
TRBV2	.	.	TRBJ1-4	TGTGCCTTTCATATGGGGGGAGGAAGGAATGAAAAACTGTTTTTT	CAFHMGGGRNEKLFF
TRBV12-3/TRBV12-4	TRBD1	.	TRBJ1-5	TGTGCCAGCAGTCCGGGGACAGGGGGCGAGCATTTT	CASSPGTGGEHF
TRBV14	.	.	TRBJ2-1	TGTGCCAGCAGCGGGCAGGCCTACAATGAGCAGTTCTTC	CASSGQAYNEQFF
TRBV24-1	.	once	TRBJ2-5	TGTGCCACGGGGAGACAAGAGACCCAGTACTTC	CATGRQETQYF
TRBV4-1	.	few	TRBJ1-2	TGCGCCAGCAGCCAAACAGGCGCACAGATCTATGGCTACACCTTC	CASSQTGAQIYGYTF